This T cell receptor (beta chain) was obtained from a study of vaccination and CD4 T cells after COVID-19. Study in general: Sampling post-COVID took place a median around 100 days after diagnosis (range 35 to 161). Overlapping spike peptides from SARS-CoV-2, HCoV-NL63, HCoV-OC43 and HCoV-229E served to stimulate the cells. No peptide, an HIV-1 Nef pool, or a CEFX pool was what each control culture received.

V lost 3 bases, J lost 6 bases, and 10 bases stayed unmatched. Per the germline V gene, CDR1 is SGHTA and CDR2 is FQGNSA. CDR3 length equals 16 residues. An Oncomine TCR Beta short-read assay was used to sequence the DNA from cultured CD4+ T cells. TCRdb re-analysed the PCR reads in MiXCR, keeping a single row per CDR3 protein. This sample has about 21,000 distinct CDR3 sequences, with about half found just once. The treatment was: roughly 11-day PBMC culture with coronavirus spike peptide pools or control peptides (ViraFEST assay). Details on this clonotype: Its antigen remains unknown.

This clonotype was sampled from a human donor who had recovered from COVID-19. Sequencing was carried out using CD4+ T cells from blood, cultured in vitro. J is TRBJ2-2 and V is TRBV7-2, with TRBD2 matching 7 bases. CDR3 bases: TGTGCCAGCAGCTTCAAATCGACTAGCTCACCCGGGGAGCTGTTTTTT. This sequence encodes CASSFKSTSSPGELFF.